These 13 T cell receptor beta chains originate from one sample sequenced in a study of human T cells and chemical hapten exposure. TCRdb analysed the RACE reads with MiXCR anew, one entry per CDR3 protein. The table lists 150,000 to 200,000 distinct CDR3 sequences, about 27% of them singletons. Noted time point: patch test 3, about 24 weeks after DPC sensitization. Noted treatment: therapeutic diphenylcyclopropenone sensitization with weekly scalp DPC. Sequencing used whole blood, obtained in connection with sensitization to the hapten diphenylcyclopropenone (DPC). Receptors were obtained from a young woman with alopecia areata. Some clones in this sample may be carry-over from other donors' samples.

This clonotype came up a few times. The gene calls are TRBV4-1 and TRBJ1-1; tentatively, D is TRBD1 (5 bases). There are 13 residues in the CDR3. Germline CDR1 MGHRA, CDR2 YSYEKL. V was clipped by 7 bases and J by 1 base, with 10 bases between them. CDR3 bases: TGCGCCAGCATAGCAGGGCCGAACACTGAAGCTTTCTTT. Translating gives CASIAGPNTEAFF.

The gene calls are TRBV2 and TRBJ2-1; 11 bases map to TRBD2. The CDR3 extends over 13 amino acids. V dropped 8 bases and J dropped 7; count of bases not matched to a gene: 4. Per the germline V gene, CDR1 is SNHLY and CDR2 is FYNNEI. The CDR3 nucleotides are TGTGCCAGCCTGGGACTAGCGGAGAATGAGCAGTTCTTC. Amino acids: CASLGLAENEQFF.

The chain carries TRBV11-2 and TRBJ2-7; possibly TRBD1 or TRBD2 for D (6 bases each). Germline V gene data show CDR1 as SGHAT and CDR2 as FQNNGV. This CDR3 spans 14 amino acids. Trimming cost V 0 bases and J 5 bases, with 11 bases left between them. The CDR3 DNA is TGTGCCAGCAGCTTAGAGGTGGGGGGCCACGAGCAGTACTTC. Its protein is CASSLEVGGHEQYF.

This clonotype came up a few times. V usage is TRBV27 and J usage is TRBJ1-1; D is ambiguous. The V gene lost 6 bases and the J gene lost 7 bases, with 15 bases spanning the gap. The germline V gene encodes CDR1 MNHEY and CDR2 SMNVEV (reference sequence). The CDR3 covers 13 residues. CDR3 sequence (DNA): TGTGCCAGCAGACCGACGCGGAGGAATGAAGCTTTCTTT. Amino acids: CASRPTRRNEAFF.

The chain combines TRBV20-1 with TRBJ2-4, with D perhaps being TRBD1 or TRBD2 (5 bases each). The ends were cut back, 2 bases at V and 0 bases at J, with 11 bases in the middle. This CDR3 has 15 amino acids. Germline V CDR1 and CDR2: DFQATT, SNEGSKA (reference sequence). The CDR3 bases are TGCAGTGCTAGATACCCCGGGACAGCCAAAAACATTCAGTACTTC. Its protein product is CSARYPGTAKNIQYF.

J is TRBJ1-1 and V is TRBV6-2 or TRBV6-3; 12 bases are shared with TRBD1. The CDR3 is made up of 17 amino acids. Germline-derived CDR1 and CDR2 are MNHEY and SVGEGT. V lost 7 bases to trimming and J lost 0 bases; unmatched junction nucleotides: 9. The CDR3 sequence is CASTKGQGAPLNTEAFF. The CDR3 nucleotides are TGTGCCAGCACCAAGGGACAGGGGGCCCCGTTGAACACTGAAGCTTTCTTT.

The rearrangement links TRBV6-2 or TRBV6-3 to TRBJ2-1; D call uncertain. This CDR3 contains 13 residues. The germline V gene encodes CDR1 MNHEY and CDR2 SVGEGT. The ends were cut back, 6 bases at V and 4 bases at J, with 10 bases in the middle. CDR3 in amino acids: CASRHASYNEQFF. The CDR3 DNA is TGTGCCAGCAGACACGCTAGTTACAATGAGCAGTTCTTC.

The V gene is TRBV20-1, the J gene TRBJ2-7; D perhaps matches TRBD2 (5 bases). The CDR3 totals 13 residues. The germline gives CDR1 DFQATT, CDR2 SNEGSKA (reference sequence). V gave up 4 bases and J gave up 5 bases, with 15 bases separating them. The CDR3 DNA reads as TGCAGTGCTACACGGTCCCTCGGGAACGAGCAGTACTTC. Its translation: CSATRSLGNEQYF.

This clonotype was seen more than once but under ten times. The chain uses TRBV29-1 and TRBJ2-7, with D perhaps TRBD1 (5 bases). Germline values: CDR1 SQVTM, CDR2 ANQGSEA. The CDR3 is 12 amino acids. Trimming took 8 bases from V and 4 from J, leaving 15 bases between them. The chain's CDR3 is CSSLEQGYEQYF. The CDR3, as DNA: TGCAGCTCCCTGGAGCAGGGTTACGAGCAGTACTTC.

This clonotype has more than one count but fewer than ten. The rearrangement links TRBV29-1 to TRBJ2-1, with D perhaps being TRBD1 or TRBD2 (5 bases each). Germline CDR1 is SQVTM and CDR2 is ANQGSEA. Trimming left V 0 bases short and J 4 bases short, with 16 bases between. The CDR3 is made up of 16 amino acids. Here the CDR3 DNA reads TGCAGCGTTGAAGATTTGGGGACGGGAAAATACAATGAGCAGTTCTTC. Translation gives CSVEDLGTGKYNEQFF.

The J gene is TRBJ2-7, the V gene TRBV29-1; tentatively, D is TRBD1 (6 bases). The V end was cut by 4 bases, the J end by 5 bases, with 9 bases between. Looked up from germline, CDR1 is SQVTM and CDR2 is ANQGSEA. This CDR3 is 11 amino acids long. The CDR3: CSVGAGDEQYF. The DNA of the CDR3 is TGCAGCGTTGGGGCAGGGGACGAGCAGTACTTC.

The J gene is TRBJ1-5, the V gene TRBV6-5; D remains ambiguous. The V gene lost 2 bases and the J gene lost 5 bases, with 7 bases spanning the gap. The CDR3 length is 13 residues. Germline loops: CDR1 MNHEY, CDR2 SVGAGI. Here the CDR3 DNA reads TGTGCCAGCAGTTACGAGAGCGATCAGCCCCAGCATTTT. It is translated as CASSYESDQPQHF.

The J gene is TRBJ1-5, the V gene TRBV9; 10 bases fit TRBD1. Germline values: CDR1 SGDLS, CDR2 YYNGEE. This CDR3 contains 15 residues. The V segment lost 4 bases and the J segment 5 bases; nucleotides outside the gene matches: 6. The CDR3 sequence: CASSRGTGVDQPQHF. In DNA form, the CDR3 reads TGTGCCAGCAGCCGAGGGACAGGGGTAGATCAGCCCCAGCATTTT.